The rows below give T cell receptor beta chains drawn from one sample of a study of T cell responses to AZD1222 COVID-19 vaccine. The data were produced by immunoSEQ multiplex PCR, yet TCRdb's version contains in-frame clones alone and is incomplete. The sample includes approximately 75,000 clones, 87% seen only once; the top ten take around 20%. The sample here was peripheral blood, taken 28 days after the second AZD1222 dose. The receptors originated from an adult who received the AZD1222 COVID-19 vaccine. Each CDR3 is given with its conserved first and last residue. D genes are given only for firm matches. Not all rows give a size; the values are once, few, many and, for expanded clones, a class.

clone_size d_call j_call v_call cdr3_aa cdr3_nt
NA NA TRBJ1-4 TRBV21-1 CASSNSDRGRTNEKLFF TGTGCCAGCAGCAACTCCGACAGGGGGCGGACTAATGAAAAACTGTTTTTT
NA NA TRBJ1-2 TRBV9 CASSGSVGGGRGYTF TGTGCCAGCAGCGGATCGGTTGGGGGAGGTCGTGGCTACACCTTC
once NA TRBJ1-6 TRBV6-6 CASSLLHRPGPNSPLHF TGTGCCAGCAGTCTCCTACACCGACCGGGGCCGAATTCACCCCTCCACTTT
few NA TRBJ1-2 TRBV24-1 CATSDPENYGYTF TGTGCCACCAGTGATCCCGAGAACTATGGCTACACCTTC
NA NA TRBJ1-1 TRBV30 CAWFSRAPNTEAFF TGTGCCTGGTTTTCCCGGGCTCCCAACACTGAAGCTTTCTTT
NA TRBD1 TRBJ1-1 TRBV19 CASSMGDRGTWNTEAFF TGTGCCAGTAGTATGGGGGACAGGGGGACCTGGAACACTGAAGCTTTCTTT
once NA TRBJ2-4 TRBV6-5 CASSIDSAKNIQYF TGTGCCAGCAGTATCGACAGTGCCAAAAACATTCAGTACTTC
NA NA TRBJ1-4 TRBV3-1/TRBV3-2 CASSQVWGRTNEKLFF TGTGCCAGCAGCCAAGTCTGGGGGAGGACTAATGAAAAACTGTTTTTT
NA NA TRBJ1-2 TRBV19 CASSIKGHGYTF TGTGCCAGTAGTATAAAAGGGCATGGCTACACCTTC
NA NA TRBJ1-1 TRBV5-8 CASSLGLLMNTEAFF TGTGCCAGCAGCTTAGGACTGCTCATGAACACTGAAGCTTTCTTT
NA NA TRBJ1-2 TRBV18 CASSPALENYGYTF TGTGCCAGCTCACCGGCTTTAGAGAACTATGGCTACACCTTC
NA NA TRBJ2-7 TRBV24-1 CATMVREQYF TGTGCCACCATGGTCCGCGAGCAGTACTTC
NA NA TRBJ1-2 TRBV18 CASSARDYGYTF TGTGCCAGCTCAGCCAGGGACTATGGCTACACCTTC
NA NA TRBJ1-5 TRBV25-1 CASSEWEPVNQPQHF TGTGCCAGCAGTGAATGGGAGCCCGTTAATCAGCCCCAGCATTTT
once TRBD1 TRBJ2-7 TRBV4-3 CASSQTGSYEQYF TGCGCCAGCAGCCAGACAGGGTCCTACGAGCAGTACTTC
NA TRBD1 TRBJ2-1 TRBV18 CASSVTGTDYNEQFF TGTGCCAGCTCAGTAACCGGGACAGATTACAATGAGCAGTTCTTC
NA TRBD2 TRBJ2-4 TRBV10-2 CASSVRLAGDVAKNIQYF TGCGCCAGCAGTGTTAGACTAGCGGGGGATGTAGCCAAAAACATTCAGTACTTC
NA TRBD1 TRBJ1-5 TRBV28 CASEQGPTRRQPQHF TGTGCCAGTGAACAGGGGCCTACCAGACGCCAGCCCCAGCATTTT
NA NA TRBJ2-7 TRBV29-1 CSGGDAAGPYEQYF TGCAGCGGGGGGGACGCGGCAGGACCCTACGAGCAGTACTTC
few TRBD1 TRBJ2-2 TRBV24-1 CATSDWRGTGESGELFF TGTGCCACCAGTGATTGGCGTGGGACAGGGGAGTCCGGGGAGCTGTTTTTT
NA NA TRBJ2-2 TRBV18 CASSLDRSNTGELFF TGTGCCAGCTCACTCGACAGATCGAACACCGGGGAGCTGTTTTTT
NA NA TRBJ2-3 TRBV2 CASTPGLSGTQYF TGTGCCAGCACTCCGGGACTCTCCGGCACGCAGTATTTT
NA TRBD2 TRBJ2-3 TRBV5-8 CASSLERGGTDTQYF TGTGCCAGCAGCTTGGAGCGGGGGGGCACAGATACGCAGTATTTT
NA NA TRBJ1-2 TRBV27 CASRTTGSGYTF TGTGCCAGCAGAACGACAGGAAGCGGCTACACCTTC
NA NA TRBJ2-7 TRBV30 CAWSVLGYEQYF TGTGCCTGGAGTGTACTGGGGTACGAGCAGTACTTC
NA NA TRBJ1-2 TRBV19 CASSTGQLVLGYTF TGTGCCAGTAGTACTGGGCAGCTCGTCCTTGGCTACACCTTC
once NA TRBJ1-4 TRBV5-4 CASSLELEGEKLFF TGTGCCAGCAGCTTGGAGCTAGAGGGAGAAAAACTGTTTTTT
NA NA TRBJ1-1 TRBV12-3/TRBV12-4 CASTPGGYTEAFF TGTGCCAGCACCCCCGGGGGATACACTGAAGCTTTCTTT
NA NA TRBJ2-1 TRBV15 CATSRDRHNDYNEQFF TGTGCCACCAGCAGAGACCGACACAATGATTACAATGAGCAGTTCTTC
once NA TRBJ2-7 TRBV18 CASSPSGTTEQYF TGTGCCAGCTCACCGTCCGGGACAACCGAGCAGTACTTC
NA TRBD1 TRBJ2-7 TRBV5-5 CASSLIGTAFYEQYF TGTGCCAGCAGCCTCATCGGGACAGCTTTCTACGAGCAGTACTTC
NA TRBD2 TRBJ2-3 TRBV9 CASSVAGGPPDTQYF TGTGCCAGCAGCGTGGCGGGGGGGCCCCCAGATACGCAGTATTTT
NA NA TRBJ2-7 TRBV5-8 CASSVQGRSYEQYF TGTGCCAGCAGCGTGCAGGGGAGGTCCTACGAGCAGTACTTC
NA NA TRBJ1-6 TRBV5-4 CASSPGEHSPLHF TGTGCCAGCAGCCCGGGGGAGCATTCACCCCTCCACTTT
NA TRBD1 TRBJ1-2 TRBV15 CATSRPVPDRPDGYTF TGTGCCACCAGCCGACCCGTGCCGGACAGGCCGGATGGCTACACCTTC
NA TRBD2 TRBJ2-2 TRBV3-1/TRBV3-2 CASSQKRGGTGELFF TGTGCCAGCAGCCAAAAGCGGGGGGGCACCGGGGAGCTGTTTTTT
few NA TRBJ1-4 TRBV30 CAWRPGTTNEKLFF TGTGCCTGGAGACCGGGAACAACTAATGAAAAACTGTTTTTT
NA NA TRBJ1-6 TRBV30 CAWSRDTNSPLHF TGTGCCTGGAGCAGGGACACCAATTCACCCCTCCACTTT
NA NA TRBJ2-3 TRBV15 CATSRRTDSTDTQYF TGTGCCACCAGCAGGAGGACAGACAGCACAGATACGCAGTATTTT